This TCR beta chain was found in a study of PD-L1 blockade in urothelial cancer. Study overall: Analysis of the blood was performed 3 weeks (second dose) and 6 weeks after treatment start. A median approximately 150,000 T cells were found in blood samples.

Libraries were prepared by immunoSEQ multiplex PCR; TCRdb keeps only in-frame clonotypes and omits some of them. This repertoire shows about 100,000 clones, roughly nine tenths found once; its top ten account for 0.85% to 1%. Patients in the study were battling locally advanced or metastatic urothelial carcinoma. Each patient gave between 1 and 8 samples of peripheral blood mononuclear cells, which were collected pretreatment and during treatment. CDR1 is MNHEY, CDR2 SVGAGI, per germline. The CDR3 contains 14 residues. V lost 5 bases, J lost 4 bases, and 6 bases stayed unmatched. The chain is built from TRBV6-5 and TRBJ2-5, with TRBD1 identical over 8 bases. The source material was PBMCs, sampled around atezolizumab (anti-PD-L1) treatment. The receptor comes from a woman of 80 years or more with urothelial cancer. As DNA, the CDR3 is TGTGCCAGCAGTCAAGGACAGGGAAGAGAGACCCAGTACTTC. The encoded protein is CASSQGQGRETQYF.